This TCR beta chain was documented in a study of blood T cell repertoires in COVID-19. Study context: Italy, Spain and the United States were the sources of the convalescent and acute COVID-19 samples. The cDNA or gDNA used as material had been derived from T cells, B-cell-depleted T cells, or PBMCs.

The sample holds a few counts of this clone. Original handling: Amplifying reference gene primers gave estimates of nucleated cell counts. Assay: immunoSEQ multiplex PCR; the TCRdb copy retains only in-frame clones and omits some. The V and J calls and clone size come from that table; D and trimming were worked out from the DNA. In the table there are over 55,000 clones, approximately 85% of which are singletons. This clonotype was obtained from a man aged 45-60 years with acute or convalescent COVID-19. Material for sequencing was peripheral blood.

The CDR3 DNA is TGTGCCAGCAGCGTAGGGACTAGCGGGGGGGAACACAACCAAGAGACCCAGTACTTC. Protein sequence: CASSVGTSGGEHNQETQYF. The gene calls are TRBV9 and TRBJ2-5, with TRBD2 identical over 15 bases. The junction had 6 bases not matched to a gene; V was cut back by 0 bases and J by 0 bases. This CDR3 region has 19 residues. Germline loops: CDR1 SGDLS, CDR2 YYNGEE.